This T cell receptor (beta chain) was documented in a study of cytomegalovirus exposure and HLA in healthy donors. A remark on this clone: Antigen specificity is unknown.

Overall study findings and caveats: The study assumed roughly uniform donor sequencing depth for presence/absence analyses.

Amplification used 60 Vbeta primers and 13 Jbeta primers. Libraries were prepared by immunoSEQ multiplex PCR; TCRdb keeps only in-frame clonotypes and omits some of them. The table for this sample gives 75,000 to 95,000 clones. The sequencing sample was made of PBMCs. The origin of this receptor is a woman between 55 and 75 years old in good health and CMV-seronegative.

The CDR3 DNA sequence: TGTGCCAGCTCACCGGGGGGACTCTCCGGCGAGCAGTACTTC. Amino acids: CASSPGGLSGEQYF. The chain has TRBV18 and TRBJ2-7; D may be TRBD2 (6 bases). The CDR3 extends over 14 amino acids. Per germline, CDR1 KGHSH and CDR2 LQKENI. Trimming took off 3 bases at V and 6 bases at J, with 15 bases between the two ends.